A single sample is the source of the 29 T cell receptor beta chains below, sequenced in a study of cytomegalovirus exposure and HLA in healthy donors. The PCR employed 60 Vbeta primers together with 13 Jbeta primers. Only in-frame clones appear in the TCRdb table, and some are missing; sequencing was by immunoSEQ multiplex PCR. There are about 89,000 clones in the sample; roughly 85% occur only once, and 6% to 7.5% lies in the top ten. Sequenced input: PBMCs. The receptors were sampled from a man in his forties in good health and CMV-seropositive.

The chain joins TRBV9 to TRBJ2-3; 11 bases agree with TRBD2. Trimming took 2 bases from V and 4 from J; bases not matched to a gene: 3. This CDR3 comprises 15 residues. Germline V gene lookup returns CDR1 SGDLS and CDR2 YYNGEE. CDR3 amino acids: CASSVTSGTPDTQYF. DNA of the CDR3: TGTGCCAGCAGCGTGACTAGCGGGACTCCAGATACGCAGTATTTT.

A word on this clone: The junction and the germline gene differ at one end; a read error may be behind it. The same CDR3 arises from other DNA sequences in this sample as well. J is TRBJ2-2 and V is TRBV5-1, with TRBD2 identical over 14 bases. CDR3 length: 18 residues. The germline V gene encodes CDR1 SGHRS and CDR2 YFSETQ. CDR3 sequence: CASSLWTSGGSNTGELFF. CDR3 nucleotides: TGCGCCAGCAGCCTATGGACTAGCGGGGGGAGTAACACCGGAGAGCTGTTTTTT.

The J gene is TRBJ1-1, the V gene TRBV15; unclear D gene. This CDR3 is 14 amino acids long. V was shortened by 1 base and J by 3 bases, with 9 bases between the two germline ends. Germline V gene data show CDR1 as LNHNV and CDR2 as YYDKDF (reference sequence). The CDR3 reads CATSRAGLDTEAFF. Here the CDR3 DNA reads TGTGCCACCAGCAGAGCGGGTCTCGACACTGAAGCTTTCTTT.

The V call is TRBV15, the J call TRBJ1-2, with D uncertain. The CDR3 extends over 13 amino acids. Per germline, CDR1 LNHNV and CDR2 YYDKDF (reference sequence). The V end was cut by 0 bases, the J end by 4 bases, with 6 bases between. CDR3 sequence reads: CATSRDPLYGYTF. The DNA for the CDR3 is TGTGCCACCAGCAGAGATCCCCTCTATGGCTACACCTTC.

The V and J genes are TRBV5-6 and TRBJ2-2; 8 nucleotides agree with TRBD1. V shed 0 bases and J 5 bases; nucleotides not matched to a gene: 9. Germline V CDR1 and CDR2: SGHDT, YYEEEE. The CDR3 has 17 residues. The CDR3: CASSLGQQGAKTGELFF. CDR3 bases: TGTGCCAGCAGCTTGGGGCAGCAGGGGGCAAAAACCGGGGAGCTGTTTTTT. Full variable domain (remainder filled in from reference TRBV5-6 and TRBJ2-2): DAGVTQSPTHLIKTRGQQVTLRCSPKSGHDTVSWYQQALGQGPQFIFQYYEEEERQRGNFPDRFSGHQFPNYSSELNVNALLLGDSALYLCASSLGQQGAKTGELFFGEGSRLTVL.

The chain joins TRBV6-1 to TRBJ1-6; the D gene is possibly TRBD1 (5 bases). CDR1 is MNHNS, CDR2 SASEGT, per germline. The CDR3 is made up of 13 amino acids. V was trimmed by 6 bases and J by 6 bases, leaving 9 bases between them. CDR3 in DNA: TGTGCCAGCAGAGGGGTCCCTAATTCACCCCTCCACTTT. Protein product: CASRGVPNSPLHF.

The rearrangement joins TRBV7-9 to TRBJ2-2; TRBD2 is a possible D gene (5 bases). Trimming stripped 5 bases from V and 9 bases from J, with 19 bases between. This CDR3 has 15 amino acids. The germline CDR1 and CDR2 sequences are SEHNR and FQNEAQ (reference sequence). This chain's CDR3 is CASSRTNTSVWELFF. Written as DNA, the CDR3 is TGTGCCAGCAGCCGTACAAATACTAGTGTCTGGGAGCTGTTTTTT.

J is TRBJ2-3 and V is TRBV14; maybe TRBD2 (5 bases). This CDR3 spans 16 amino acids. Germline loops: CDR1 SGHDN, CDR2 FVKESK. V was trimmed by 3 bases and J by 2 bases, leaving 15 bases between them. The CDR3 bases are TGTGCCAGCAGCCAGCCGAGCGGCTTCAACACAGATACGCAGTATTTT. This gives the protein CASSQPSGFNTDTQYF.

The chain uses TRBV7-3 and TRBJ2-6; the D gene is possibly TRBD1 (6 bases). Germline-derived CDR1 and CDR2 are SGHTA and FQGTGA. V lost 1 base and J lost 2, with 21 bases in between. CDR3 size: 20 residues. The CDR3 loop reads CASSLMPLGAVTTGANVLTF. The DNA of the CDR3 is TGTGCCAGCAGCTTAATGCCATTGGGGGCCGTAACGACTGGGGCCAACGTCCTGACTTTC. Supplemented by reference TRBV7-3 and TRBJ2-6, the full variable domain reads GAGVSQTPSNKVTEKGKYVELRCDPISGHTALYWYRQSLGQGPEFLIYFQGTGAADDSGLPNDRFFAVRPEGSVSTLKIQRTERGDSAVYLCASSLMPLGAVTTGANVLTFGAGSRLTVL.

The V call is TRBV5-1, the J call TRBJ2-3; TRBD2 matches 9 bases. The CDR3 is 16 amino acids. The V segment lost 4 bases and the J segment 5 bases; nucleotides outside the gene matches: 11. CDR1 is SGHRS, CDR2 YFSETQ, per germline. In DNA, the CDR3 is TGCGCCAGCAGCGGGTCAGCGGGGGGTAGGGGAGATACGCAGTATTTT. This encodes CASSGSAGGRGDTQYF. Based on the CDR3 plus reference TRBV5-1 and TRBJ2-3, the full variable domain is KAGVTQTPRYLIKTRGQQVTLSCSPISGHRSVSWYQQTPGQGLQFLFEYFSETQRNKGNFPGRFSGRQFSNSRSEMNVSTLELGDSALYLCASSGSAGGRGDTQYFGPGTRLTVL.

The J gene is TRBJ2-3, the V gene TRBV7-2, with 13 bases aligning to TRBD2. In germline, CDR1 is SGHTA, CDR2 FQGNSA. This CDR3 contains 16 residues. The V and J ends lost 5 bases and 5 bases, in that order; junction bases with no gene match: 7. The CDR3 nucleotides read TGTGCCAGCAGCCGCGGACTAGCGGGAGCCGAAGATACGCAGTATTTT. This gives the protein CASSRGLAGAEDTQYF.

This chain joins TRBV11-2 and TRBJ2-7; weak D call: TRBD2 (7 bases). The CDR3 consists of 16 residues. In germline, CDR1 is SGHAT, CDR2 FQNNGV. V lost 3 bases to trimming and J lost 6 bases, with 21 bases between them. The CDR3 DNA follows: TGTGCCAGCAGCTTCGCGGGGGCTCTTTTGTCGTTCGAGCAGTACTTC. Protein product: CASSFAGALLSFEQYF. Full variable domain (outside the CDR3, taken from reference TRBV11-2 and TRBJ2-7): EAGVAQSPRYKIIEKRQSVAFWCNPISGHATLYWYQQILGQGPKLLIQFQNNGVVDDSQLPKDRFSAERLKGVDSTLKIQPAKLEDSAVYLCASSFAGALLSFEQYFGPGTRLTVT.

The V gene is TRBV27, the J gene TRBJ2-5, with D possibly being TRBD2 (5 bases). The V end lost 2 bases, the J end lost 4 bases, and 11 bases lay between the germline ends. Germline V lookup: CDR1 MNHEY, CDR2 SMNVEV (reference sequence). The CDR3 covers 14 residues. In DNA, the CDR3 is TGTGCCAGCAGTTTAGCGGGTGCCCCAGAGACCCAGTACTTC. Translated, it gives CASSLAGAPETQYF.

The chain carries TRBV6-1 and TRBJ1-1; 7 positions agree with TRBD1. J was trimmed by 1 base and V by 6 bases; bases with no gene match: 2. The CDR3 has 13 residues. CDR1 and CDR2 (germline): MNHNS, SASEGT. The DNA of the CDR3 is TGTGCCAGCAGGAAGGGGGCGAACACTGAAGCTTTCTTT. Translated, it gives CASRKGANTEAFF.

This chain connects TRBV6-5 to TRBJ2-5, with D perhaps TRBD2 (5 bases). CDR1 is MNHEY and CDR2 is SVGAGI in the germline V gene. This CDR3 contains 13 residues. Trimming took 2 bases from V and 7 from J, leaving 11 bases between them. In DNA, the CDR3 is TGTGCCAGCAGTTACGAGGGTGGTGGGACCCAGTACTTC. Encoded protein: CASSYEGGGTQYF.

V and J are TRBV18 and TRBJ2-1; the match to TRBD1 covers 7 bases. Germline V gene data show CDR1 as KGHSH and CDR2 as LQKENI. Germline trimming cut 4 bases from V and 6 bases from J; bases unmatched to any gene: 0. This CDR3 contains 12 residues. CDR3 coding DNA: TGTGCCAGCTCACGACAGGGCAATGAGCAGTTCTTC. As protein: CASSRQGNEQFF.

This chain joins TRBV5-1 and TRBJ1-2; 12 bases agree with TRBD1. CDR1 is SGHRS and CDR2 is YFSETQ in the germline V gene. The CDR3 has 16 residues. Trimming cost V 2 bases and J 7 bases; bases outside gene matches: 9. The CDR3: CASSLSPGTGGGGYTF. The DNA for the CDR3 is TGCGCCAGCAGCTTAAGTCCCGGGACAGGGGGCGGTGGCTACACCTTC.

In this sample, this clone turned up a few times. CDR3 amino acids: CASSQADSSYEQYF. DNA for the CDR3: TGCGCCAGCAGCCAAGCGGACTCATCCTACGAGCAGTACTTC. The chain employs TRBV4-1 and TRBJ2-7, with a tentative D call TRBD2 (5 bases). Trimming shortened V by 1 base and J by 1 base, and 8 bases separated the two germline ends. Germline CDR1 and CDR2: MGHRA and YSYEKL. CDR3 length: 14 amino acids.

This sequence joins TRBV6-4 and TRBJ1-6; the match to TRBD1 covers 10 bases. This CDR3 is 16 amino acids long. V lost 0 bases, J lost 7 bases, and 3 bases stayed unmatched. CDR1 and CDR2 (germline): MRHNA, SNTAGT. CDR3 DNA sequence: TGTGCCAGCAGTGACTCGGGGGGACAGGGGAATTCACCCCTCCACTTT. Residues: CASSDSGGQGNSPLHF.

The CDR3 is CGATGGTYNEQFF. CDR3 sequence (DNA): TGTGGGGCCACCGGGGGGACCTACAATGAGCAGTTCTTC. The V gene is TRBV30, the J gene TRBJ2-1; 7 bases fit TRBD2. This CDR3 contains 13 residues. The germline V gene has CDR1 GTSNPN and CDR2 SVGIG (reference sequence).

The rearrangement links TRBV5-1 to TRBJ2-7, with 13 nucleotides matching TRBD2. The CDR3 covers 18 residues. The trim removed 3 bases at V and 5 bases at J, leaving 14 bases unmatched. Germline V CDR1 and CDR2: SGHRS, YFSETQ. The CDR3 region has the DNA TGCGCCAGCAGCTGGACGTTTGGGACTAGCGGGACGAAGGACGAGCAGTACTTC. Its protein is CASSWTFGTSGTKDEQYF.

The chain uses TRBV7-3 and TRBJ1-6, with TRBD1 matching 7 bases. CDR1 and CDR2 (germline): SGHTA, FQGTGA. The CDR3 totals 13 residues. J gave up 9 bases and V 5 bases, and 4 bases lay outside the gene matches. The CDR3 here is CASSAGQSSPLHF. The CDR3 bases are TGTGCCAGCAGCGCGGGACAGTCTTCACCCCTCCACTTT.

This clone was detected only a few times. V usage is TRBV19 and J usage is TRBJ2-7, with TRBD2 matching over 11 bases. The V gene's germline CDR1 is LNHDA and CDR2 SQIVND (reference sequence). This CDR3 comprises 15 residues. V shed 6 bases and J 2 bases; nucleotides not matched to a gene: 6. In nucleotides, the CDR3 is TGTGCCAGTAGACCTAGCGGGAGGAAAACCTACGAGCAGTACTTC. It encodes CASRPSGRKTYEQYF. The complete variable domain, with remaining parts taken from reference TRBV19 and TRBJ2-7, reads DGGITQSPKYLFRKEGQNVTLSCEQNLNHDAMYWYRQDPGQGLRLIYYSQIVNDFQKGDIAEGYSVSREKKESFPLTVTSAQKNPTAFYLCASRPSGRKTYEQYFGPGTRLTVT.

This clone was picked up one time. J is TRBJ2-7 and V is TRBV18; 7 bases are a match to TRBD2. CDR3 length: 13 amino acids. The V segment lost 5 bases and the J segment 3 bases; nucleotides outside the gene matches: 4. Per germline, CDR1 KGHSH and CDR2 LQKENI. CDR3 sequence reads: CASSRDYLYEQYF. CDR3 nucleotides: TGTGCCAGCTCAAGGGACTACCTCTACGAGCAGTACTTC.

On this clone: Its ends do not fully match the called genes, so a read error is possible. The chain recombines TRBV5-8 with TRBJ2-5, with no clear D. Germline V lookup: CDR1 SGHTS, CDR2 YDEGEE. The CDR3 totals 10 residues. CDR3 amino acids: CASSVTLADF. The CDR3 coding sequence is TGTGCCAGCAGCGTAACCTTGGCAGACTTC.

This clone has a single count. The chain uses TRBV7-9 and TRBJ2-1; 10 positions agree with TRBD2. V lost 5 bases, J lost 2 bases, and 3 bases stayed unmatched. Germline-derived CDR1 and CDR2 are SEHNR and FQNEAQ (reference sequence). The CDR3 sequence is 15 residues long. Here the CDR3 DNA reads TGTGCCAGCAGCCCAGCGGGAGGGCCCTACAATGAGCAGTTCTTC. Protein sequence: CASSPAGGPYNEQFF.

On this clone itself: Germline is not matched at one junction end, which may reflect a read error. Written as DNA, the CDR3 is TGTTCCAGCAGCTCTACTCGTGCAACTAATGAAAAACTGTTTTTT. Its protein product is CSSSSTRATNEKLFF. This rearrangement joins TRBV7-9 to TRBJ1-4, with D hard to call. The CDR3 length is 15 residues. Germline V CDR1 and CDR2: SEHNR, FQNEAQ (reference sequence). Together with reference TRBV7-9 and TRBJ1-4, the CDR3 gives the full variable domain: DTGVSQNPRHKITKRGQNVTFRCDPISEHNRLYWYRQTLGQGPEFLTYFQNEAQLEKSRLLSDRFSAERPKGSFSTLEIQRTEQGDSAMYLCSSSSTRATNEKLFFGSGTQLSVL.

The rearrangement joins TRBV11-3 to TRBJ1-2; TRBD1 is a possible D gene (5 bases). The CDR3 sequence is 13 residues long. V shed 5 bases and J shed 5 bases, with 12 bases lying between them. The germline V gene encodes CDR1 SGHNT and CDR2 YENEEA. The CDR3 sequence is CASSQGHQYGYTF. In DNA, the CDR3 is TGTGCCAGCAGCCAAGGACACCAGTATGGCTACACCTTC.

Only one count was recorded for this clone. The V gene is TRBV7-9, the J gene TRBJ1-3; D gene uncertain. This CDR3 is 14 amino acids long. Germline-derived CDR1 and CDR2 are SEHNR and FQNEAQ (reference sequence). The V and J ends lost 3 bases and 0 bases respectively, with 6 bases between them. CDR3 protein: CASSFSDSGNTIYF. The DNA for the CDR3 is TGTGCCAGCAGCTTTAGTGACTCTGGAAACACCATATATTTT.